This is a list of T cell receptor beta chains from one sample in a study of regulatory T cells in long-lasting Graves disease. A single record per CDR3 protein comes from TCRdb applying MiXCR to the multiplex PCR reads. This table holds 620,000 or so distinct CDR3 sequences, about 15% found once. The sample also formed part of further work on T cells in Graves' hyperthyroidism and ophthalmopathy.

Sequenced material: peripheral blood mononuclear cells (PBMCs), taken at new diagnosis, from a patient treated with antithyroid drugs. Receptor source: a young woman with Graves disease. Both conserved end residues are part of each CDR3.

cdr3_length,v_call,cdr3_aa
13,TRBV15,CATTGETNEKLFF
16,TRBV25-1,CASSEWDRGRGTEAFF
13,TRBV14,CASSQEVAYEQYF
15,TRBV12-3/TRBV12-4,CASSLQGVFSYEQYF
18,TRBV27,CASSSTQLAGGYTGELFF
14,TRBV12-3/TRBV12-4,CASSLGRQNTEAFF
12,TRBV30,CAWGTGQDTQYF
13,TRBV5-1,CASGPQWNTEAFF
13,TRBV6-1,CATNPGNQPGAFF
15,TRBV20-1,CSARDPAGGGYEQYF
14,TRBV20-1,CSARRTVWPHEQYF
16,TRBV19,CASSQSPGRSSYEQYF
14,TRBV6-5,CASSYIGGRHEQYF
15,TRBV6-1,CASRIQGSGANVLTF
13,TRBV3-1,CASSQEPGAAQYF
12,TRBV12-3/TRBV12-4,CASRTIGQPQHF
15,TRBV2,CASSDSGAHTGELFF
14,TRBV28,CASSFPPRGETQYF
16,TRBV6-1,CASSPGLAVAKNIQYF
15,TRBV19,CASRNPGDLANVLTF
14,TRBV7-2,CASSQARGGYEQYF
17,TRBV6-2/TRBV6-3,CASISIHGGTGRETQYF